This entry describes one T cell receptor beta chain. A much more abundant neighbour one base away suggests this may be a read error. Libraries came from the immunoSEQ multiplex PCR assay. In most patients, genomic DNA was isolated using the Qiagen DNeasy Blood and Tissue Kit and sent frozen to Adaptive Biotechnologies for TCR sequencing. For most patients, high-throughput TCR-beta CDR3 sequencing of genomic DNA was performed by Adaptive Biotechnologies. As for the original processing: Adaptive's ImmunoSEQ software supplied the TCR sequencing data for 15 to 20 patients, while MiXCR and VDJtools were used to process a few other patients. CD4 versus CD8 sorting errors were corrected by removing sequences found in both subsets at a frequency ratio below 5:1. Because the origin of CDR3 nucleotide sequences shared between donor and recipient could not be assigned, those sequences were removed. To count as alloreactive, a clone needed at least 2-fold expansion over unstimulated cells and a minimum CFSE-low frequency of 0.002% (template counts) or 0.001% (read counts). Clones detected in sequenced pre-transplant spleen, lymph node, or MLR CFSE-low populations of the donor or recipient were defined as mappable. The cumulative frequency of alloreactive clones was calculated as a percentage of all sequences, weighted by copy number. Held by TCRdb, this immuneACCESS table contains in-frame sequences only and omits some clones. Under half of the omission traces to an unresolved V gene where checked; the cause of the rest is unknown. That table is the source of V, J and clone size, and D and trimming were worked out from the DNA. Present in this sample are around 21,000 clones, less than 40% of which were seen just once. The top ten clonotypes cover 7.5% to 9.5% of the sample.

This specimen comes from a study of graft-versus-host responses after intestinal transplantation (dated by TCRdb to the early 2020s). Describing the broader study: Multivisceral, liver-intestinal, or isolated intestinal transplants were received by the recipients. Bulk TCR-beta CDR3 sequencing was used to track graft-versus-host and host-versus-graft alloreactive T cell clones in the graft, circulation and bone marrow after intestinal transplantation. Donor T cell macrochimerism was defined as a peak of at least 4% donor T cells among recipient peripheral blood mononuclear cells. A cohort of about 26 intestinal transplant recipients, including one retransplant, was enrolled, and a few patients lacking pretransplant specimens were excluded. Alloreactive clones were identified by sequencing pre-transplant mixed lymphocyte reaction products and comparing them with unstimulated pre-transplant donor and recipient T cells. Instead of going to the commercial service, samples from a few later patients were sequenced in-house on an Illumina MiSeq and processed with MiXCR. All recipients received anti-thymocyte globulin induction followed by maintenance tacrolimus and steroids for approximately 3 years.

The CDR3 goes from the cysteine to the phenylalanine over 16 residues. Only the CDR3 portion is preserved as DNA: 48 bases, with reading frame beginning at the first base. CDR1 and CDR2 (SGHTS, YDEGEE) derive from the germline V gene. This sample's time point label indicates: cells obtained before transplantation from donor or recipient. Mixed lymphocyte reactions plated some 200,000 CFSE-labeled pre-transplant responders with some 200,000 irradiated violet-dye-labeled stimulators and were cultured for around six days. Proliferating CD3+CD4+CFSE-low and CD3+CD8+CFSE-low responder cells were FACS-sorted on a BD Influx sorter after the mixed lymphocyte reaction. Study-wide conclusions, independent of this receptor: GvH clones turned up in recipient bone marrow, with some appearing earlier in ileal mucosa or blood, a pattern consistent with an intestinal mucosal origin. Patients with donor T cell macrochimerism had high GvH to HvG T cell clonal ratios in their allografts. The conclusions were limited by the relatively low number and heterogeneity of the intestinal transplant patients. Peak levels of circulating GvH clones were associated with declines in HvG clones early after transplant.

This chain joins TRBV5-8 to TRBJ1-1; TRBD1 is perhaps the D gene, given 5 matching bases. Specimen: alloreactive CD8+ T cells from a mixed lymphocyte reaction culture, collected before intestinal transplant. Read against the paper, the sample's cell subset or site label means: CFSE-low proliferating T cells sorted from roughly 6-day pre-transplant mixed lymphocyte reaction (GvH or HvG direction). The source of this sequence is a human patient who received an intestinal transplant. The encoded CDR3 is CVSSLGTLWGNTEAFF. At the DNA level, the sequence is TGTGTCAGCAGCTTGGGGACCCTTTGGGGGAACACTGAAGCTTTCTTT.